A selection of T cell receptor beta chains follows, all from one sample in a study of sequential checkpoint blockade in melanoma. Sequencing was performed with immunoSEQ multiplex PCR; in TCRdb, only in-frame clones are kept and a portion is missing. The sample has approximately 34,000 clones, 70% to 90% seen once. Specimen: CD8+ T cells sorted from blood (inferred from file names), collected from a patient given nivolumab and ipilimumab in sequence. These receptors were collected from a human donor with melanoma. The CDR3 runs from the conserved cysteine through the conserved F or W. The order of the fields is CDR3 length, D gene, J gene, V gene, clone size, CDR3 DNA, CDR3 protein. A D gene is named only where the DNA matches it firmly. The listing skips clone size in some rows; elsewhere it reads once, few, many or a size class.

15	TRBD1	TRBJ1-1	TRBV13	.	TGTGCCAGCAGCCCCAGGACAGGGGAGAGGACTGAAGCTTTCTTT	CASSPRTGERTEAFF
15	TRBD1	TRBJ2-7	TRBV11-2	once	TGTGCCAGCAGCTTAGGACAGGGGGGCCTCTACGAGCAGTACTTC	CASSLGQGGLYEQYF
17	TRBD2	TRBJ2-3	TRBV28	few	TGTGCCAGCAGTTACCGAGGGAGGGCCTGGGGCACAGATACGCAGTATTTT	CASSYRGRAWGTDTQYF
12	.	TRBJ1-1	TRBV19	.	TGTGCCAGTAACGAGGGAGGCACTGAAGCTTTCTTT	CASNEGGTEAFF
15	TRBD2	TRBJ2-1	TRBV25-1	.	TGTGCCAGCAGTGAGGGACTAGCGGGAGTCCATGAGCAGTTCTTC	CASSEGLAGVHEQFF
17	TRBD1	TRBJ1-4	TRBV28	.	TGTGCCAGCAGTTCCCCCCCCTCGACAGGGGGCGATGAAAAACTGTTTTTT	CASSSPPSTGGDEKLFF
12	TRBD1	TRBJ2-7	TRBV6-1	.	TGTGCCAGTCGGACAGGGGGCTACGAGCAGTACTTC	CASRTGGYEQYF
15	TRBD2	TRBJ2-7	TRBV27	.	TGTGCCAGCAGTCTTATAGCGGGACTATCCTACGAGCAGTACTTC	CASSLIAGLSYEQYF
17	.	TRBJ1-4	TRBV18	.	TGTGCCAGCTCACCTCTCCCGGAGTTGGACACAATCTCTAAACTGTTTTTT	CASSPLPELDTISKLFF
16	.	TRBJ1-5	TRBV5-6	.	TGTGCCAGCAGCCTAGGGGCAGGGTATAGCAATCAGCCCCAGCATTTT	CASSLGAGYSNQPQHF
15	.	TRBJ2-5	TRBV10-2	.	TGCGCCAGCAGTGAAGAAGGGGCGCGGCTGGAGACCCAGTACTTC	CASSEEGARLETQYF
16	.	TRBJ2-1	TRBV27	.	TGTGCCAGCAGTTTATCCAGGGATGCGCTCCTGGATGAGCAGTTCTTC	CASSLSRDALLDEQFF
14	.	TRBJ1-3	TRBV10-1	few	TGCGCCAGCAGTGATCCAGACTCTGGAAACACCATATATTTT	CASSDPDSGNTIYF
19	TRBD2	TRBJ2-1	TRBV27	few	TGTGCCAGCAGTTGGGACCGACTAGCGCGAGACGCCTCCTACAATGAGCAGTTCTTC	CASSWDRLARDASYNEQFF
15	TRBD1	TRBJ2-7	TRBV4-1	.	TGCGCCAGCAGCCAATCCGTTGGACAGGCACGCGAGCAGTACTTC	CASSQSVGQAREQYF
13	.	TRBJ2-7	TRBV6-5	.	TGTGCCAGCAGTTACCGGGAATCCTACGAGCAGTACTTC	CASSYRESYEQYF
16	.	TRBJ1-1	TRBV6-6	.	TGTGCCAGCAGTTACGCCGCGGACACCTTGAACACTGAAGCTTTCTTT	CASSYAADTLNTEAFF
13	.	TRBJ1-1	TRBV2	.	TGTGCCAGCAGTGTAGAGGTTCACACTGAAGCTTTCTTT	CASSVEVHTEAFF
14	.	TRBJ2-5	TRBV2	.	TGTGCCAGCAGTGAGACGACAGTTCAAGAGACCCAGTACTTC	CASSETTVQETQYF
15	.	TRBJ2-2	TRBV6-1	few	TGTGCCATCAAGGATCGGGACTCAAAGGTTGAGGAGCTGTTTTTT	CAIKDRDSKVEELFF
15	TRBD1	TRBJ1-1	TRBV6-5	.	TGTGCCAGCAGTTACTCTGGGACAGGGTACGCTGAAGCTTTCTTT	CASSYSGTGYAEAFF
14	.	TRBJ2-7	TRBV7-8	.	TGTGCCAGCAGCCCAGCGCAGGGCACCTACGAGCAGTACTTC	CASSPAQGTYEQYF
13	.	TRBJ2-2	TRBV29-1	.	TGCAGCTTACTGATACCGAACACCGGGGAGCTGTTTTTT	CSLLIPNTGELFF
15	.	TRBJ2-2	TRBV6-5	.	TGTGCCACCGTGGCGGACATCACGAACACCGGGGAGCTGTTTTTT	CATVADITNTGELFF
13	.	TRBJ2-7	TRBV29-1	.	TGCAGCGTCACCCCGGACATCTCCTACGAGCAGTACTTC	CSVTPDISYEQYF
15	TRBD1	TRBJ2-7	TRBV7-2	.	TGTGCCAGCAGCTTAGAGGGACAGGGATCCTACGAGCAGTACTTC	CASSLEGQGSYEQYF
17	TRBD1	TRBJ1-2	TRBV15	.	TGTGCCACCAGAATCCGGGACAGGGGCGTAGATTCGGATGGCTACACCTTC	CATRIRDRGVDSDGYTF
16	.	TRBJ2-3	TRBV28	.	TGTGCCAGCAGTTTAAGACGGGTAGTCAGCACAGATACGCAGTATTTT	CASSLRRVVSTDTQYF
13	.	TRBJ1-1	TRBV28	.	TGTGCCAGCAGTGCGACACAGGTAACTGAAGCTTTCTTT	CASSATQVTEAFF
11	TRBD1	TRBJ1-1	TRBV20-1	.	TGCAGTACTCGACAGGGTATTGAAGCTTTCTTT	CSTRQGIEAFF
15	TRBD2	TRBJ2-5	TRBV19	few	TGTGCCAGTAGTTTAGCGGGAGGACCAAGAGAGGCCCAGTACTTC	CASSLAGGPREAQYF
16	.	TRBJ1-2	TRBV28	.	TGTGCCAGCAGTTTTCCCCAGACAGACCTTAACTATGGCTACACCTTC	CASSFPQTDLNYGYTF
14	.	TRBJ1-3	TRBV7-6	.	TGTGCCAGCAGCCTACAGGGTGACGGAAACACCATATATTTT	CASSLQGDGNTIYF
14	.	TRBJ1-1	TRBV5-1	.	TGCGCCAGCAGCTTGGCGTCCCCGAACACTGAAGCTTTCTTT	CASSLASPNTEAFF
16	.	TRBJ2-2	TRBV27	.	TGTGCCAGCATCCCCCGAGGGGGGGCGAACACCGGGGAGCTGTTTTTT	CASIPRGGANTGELFF
12	.	TRBJ1-5	TRBV4-1	once	TGCGCCAGCAGCCACTCGGGGCAGCCCCAGCATTTT	CASSHSGQPQHF
13	.	TRBJ1-1	TRBV7-9	few	TGTGCCAGCAGCTTAGAGGGGCCCACTGAAGCTTTCTTT	CASSLEGPTEAFF
13	.	TRBJ1-2	TRBV10-2	.	TGCGCCAGCAGCGATTCAGGGGCAAGTGGCTACACCTTC	CASSDSGASGYTF
15	TRBD1	TRBJ2-1	TRBV19	once	TGTGCCAGTAGTATCGGAAGCAGGGGGCTTGTTGAGCAGTTCTTC	CASSIGSRGLVEQFF
15	TRBD2	TRBJ2-2	TRBV6-5	.	TGTGCCAGCATGGGGCTAGCGGGGGGGCGAGGGGAGCTGTTTTTT	CASMGLAGGRGELFF
15	TRBD2	TRBJ2-7	TRBV28	.	TGTGCCAGCAGTCAGCCGGGACTAGTTTCCCACGAGCAGTACTTC	CASSQPGLVSHEQYF
15	TRBD2	TRBJ2-5	TRBV28	.	TGTGCCAGCAAATGGCTAGCGGAAACCCAAGAGACCCAGTACTTC	CASKWLAETQETQYF
16	TRBD2	TRBJ2-3	TRBV2	.	TGTGCCAGCAGGTGGACTAGCGGGGAAACTACAGATACGCAGTATTTT	CASRWTSGETTDTQYF
15	TRBD1	TRBJ2-7	TRBV7-9	.	TGTGCCAGCAGCCCCAGACAGGGGAGCTCCTACGAGCAGTACTTC	CASSPRQGSSYEQYF
13	.	TRBJ1-5	TRBV9	.	TGTGCCAGCAGCTTTTCAGGGAATCAGCCCCAGCATTTT	CASSFSGNQPQHF
17	TRBD2	TRBJ2-2	TRBV10-3	.	TGTGCCATCAGTGTCAGTGGGATAGCGGGTTTCACCGGGGAGCTGTTTTTT	CAISVSGIAGFTGELFF
14	TRBD1	TRBJ1-1	TRBV5-1	.	TGCGCCAGCAGCTTGTCTCAGGGGGACACTGAAGCTTTCTTT	CASSLSQGDTEAFF
15	TRBD1	TRBJ2-7	TRBV27	.	TGTGCCAGCAGTTTGGCCGGGACAGGGGACTACGAGCAGTACTTC	CASSLAGTGDYEQYF
12	.	TRBJ2-1	TRBV19	.	TGTGCCAGTAGTATGTGGGCAAATGAGCAGTTCTTC	CASSMWANEQFF
17	TRBD1	TRBJ1-2	TRBV30	.	TGTGCCTTGCTATACCGGGACAGGACCCTTTGGGGTTATGGCTACACCTTC	CALLYRDRTLWGYGYTF
16	.	TRBJ2-4	TRBV28	.	TGTGCCAGCAGTTTTTTGGCGGCCCTAGCCAAAAACATTCAGTACTTC	CASSFLAALAKNIQYF
15	.	TRBJ2-3	TRBV11-3	.	TGTGCCAGCAGCCCCCGCCGGGGGGCCACAGATACGCAGTATTTT	CASSPRRGATDTQYF
12	.	TRBJ2-7	TRBV14	.	TGTGCCAGCAGCCATGCTACCTACGAGCAGTACTTC	CASSHATYEQYF
15	.	TRBJ2-5	TRBV6-6	.	TGTGCCAGCAGTTCAACGGGGGGCGAGTGGGAGACCCAGTACTTC	CASSSTGGEWETQYF
16	TRBD2	TRBJ2-1	TRBV28	.	TGTGCCAGCAGTACGGGACTAGCGGGAGGGTTCAATGAGCAGTTCTTC	CASSTGLAGGFNEQFF
14	TRBD1	TRBJ1-2	TRBV5-1	.	TGCGCCAGCAGCTACAGGGGACTGAACTATGGCTACACCTTC	CASSYRGLNYGYTF
13	TRBD1	TRBJ2-7	TRBV19	.	TGTGCCAGTAGTATACAGGGGGCCGGCGAGCAGTACTTC	CASSIQGAGEQYF